The source of this T cell receptor (beta chain) is a study of blood T cell repertoires in COVID-19. The CDR3 extends over 13 amino acids. CDR1 and CDR2 from the germline V gene are LNHDA and SQIVND (reference sequence). Trimming pared 7 bases from V and 5 bases from J, leaving 14 bases between. Original data processing: Estimation of nucleated cell counts relied on the amplification of reference gene primers. Some clones are missing from TCRdb's copy, which holds only in-frame ones; the method was immunoSEQ multiplex PCR. Clone size and the V and J calls come from that table; the DNA yielded D and trimming. The table shows about 210,000 clones, with 84% occurring only once.

This TCR derives from a woman aged 50 to 60 with active or convalescent COVID-19. Sequencing was performed on peripheral blood. The V gene is TRBV19, the J gene TRBJ1-1; tentative D call: TRBD1 (5 bases). CDR3 DNA: TGTGCCAGTACGGTCCGGGGGTTAACTGAAGCTTTCTTT. It is translated as CASTVRGLTEAFF. The full variable domain, its missing parts supplied by reference TRBV19 and TRBJ1-1, is DGGITQSPKYLFRKEGQNVTLSCEQNLNHDAMYWYRQDPGQGLRLIYYSQIVNDFQKGDIAEGYSVSREKKESFPLTVTSAQKNPTAFYLCASTVRGLTEAFFGQGTRLTVV.